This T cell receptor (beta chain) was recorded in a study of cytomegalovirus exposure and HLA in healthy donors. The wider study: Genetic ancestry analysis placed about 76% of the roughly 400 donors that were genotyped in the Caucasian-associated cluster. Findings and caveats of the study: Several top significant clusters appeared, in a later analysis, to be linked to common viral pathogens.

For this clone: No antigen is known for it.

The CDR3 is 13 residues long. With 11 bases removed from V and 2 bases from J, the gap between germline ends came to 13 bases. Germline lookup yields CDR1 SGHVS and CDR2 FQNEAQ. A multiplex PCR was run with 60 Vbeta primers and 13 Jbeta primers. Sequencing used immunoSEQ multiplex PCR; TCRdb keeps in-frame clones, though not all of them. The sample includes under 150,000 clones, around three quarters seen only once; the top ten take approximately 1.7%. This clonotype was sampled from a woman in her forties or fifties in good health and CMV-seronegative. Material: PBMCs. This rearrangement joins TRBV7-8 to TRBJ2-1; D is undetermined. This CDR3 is CAVLQETYNEQFF. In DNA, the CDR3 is TGTGCCGTCCTCCAGGAAACCTACAATGAGCAGTTCTTC.